A single TCR beta chain is shown here with its context. Its target is unknown. This sample was included in a study of T cell responses to AZD1222 COVID-19 vaccine. Notes on the study in general: Females outnumbered males among donors, who were mostly white British; clonal diversity was possibly underestimated. Reportedly, nearly half of unique spike TCRs recognized epitopes outside B.1.351/B.1.1.7 mutations. The study found vaccine-associated CD4 TCRs spanning spike, dominant at 160-218 and 743-854. Baseline serology detected seropositivity in only six AZD1222 recipients.

Libraries were prepared by immunoSEQ multiplex PCR; TCRdb keeps only in-frame clonotypes and omits some of them. The sample has 90,000 or so clones, about nine tenths seen once. There are 15 residues in the CDR3. The germline V gene has CDR1 SNHLY and CDR2 FYNNEI. The V gene end was trimmed by 6 bases and the J gene end by 4 bases; junction bases not matched to a gene: 8. The source is an adult who received the AZD1222 COVID-19 vaccine. The input for sequencing was peripheral blood, taken 28 days after the second AZD1222 dose. The V gene is TRBV2, the J gene TRBJ2-3, with 9 bases that match TRBD1. CDR3 sequence: CASSADRGWSDTQYF. CDR3 DNA: TGTGCCAGCAGCGCGGACAGGGGATGGTCAGATACGCAGTATTTT.